These T cell receptor beta chains were read from a single sample in a study of T cell responses to AZD1222 COVID-19 vaccine. Assay used: immunoSEQ multiplex PCR; TCRdb lists only in-frame clones, some missing. The table records about 76,000 clones, under 95% of them present only once. The specimen was peripheral blood, collected on day 0 of AZD1222 vaccination. The receptors come from an adult in good health. Each CDR3 is given with its conserved first and last residue. The listing skips clone size in some rows; elsewhere it reads once, few, many or a size class.

len	v_gene	j_gene	abundance	CDR3aa
13	TRBV7-9	TRBJ1-2	once	CASSTYRDGGYTF
15	TRBV6-2/TRBV6-3	TRBJ2-5	NA	CASSGSGNRGETQYF
15	TRBV18	TRBJ1-4	NA	CASSPLGGGQEKLFF
15	TRBV11-3	TRBJ2-1	NA	CASSLDLSSYNEQFF
15	TRBV29-1	TRBJ2-7	NA	CSAFEFSTGAYEQYF
15	TRBV6-5	TRBJ1-5	NA	CASSRRGDINQPQHF
14	TRBV6-5	TRBJ2-7	once	CASMPRGDSYEQYF
13	TRBV7-9	TRBJ1-1	NA	CASSLVLGTEAFF
14	TRBV30	TRBJ2-4	NA	CAWRDGASKNIQYF
15	TRBV7-3	TRBJ2-7	once	CASSPRAGGLYEQYF
15	TRBV5-5	TRBJ1-2	NA	CASSLEGQTTWGYTF
16	TRBV9	TRBJ2-1	NA	CASSPPGAGGHNEQFF
13	TRBV7-6	TRBJ2-5	NA	CASSRRRKETQYF
14	TRBV3-1/TRBV3-2	TRBJ2-5	NA	CASSQGTSQETQYF
11	TRBV3-1/TRBV3-2	TRBJ2-7	few	CASSLSYEQYF
14	TRBV24-1	TRBJ2-5	NA	CATSDSWGQETQYF
15	TRBV7-3	TRBJ2-5	NA	CASSYSGGPGETQYF
14	TRBV29-1	TRBJ2-6	NA	CSVEIGLGANVLTF
12	TRBV6-1	TRBJ1-4	once	CASSEWGQKVFF
15	TRBV4-3	TRBJ1-4	NA	CASSSGTGFAEKLFF
13	TRBV3-1/TRBV3-2	TRBJ2-7	NA	CASSQGSGYEQYF
16	TRBV11-2	TRBJ2-1	NA	CASSLDSGTSPNEQFF
14	TRBV29-1	TRBJ2-5	NA	CSVLTGTSQETQYF
13	TRBV6-5	TRBJ1-1	once	CASSYGGGTEAFF
15	TRBV3-1/TRBV3-2	TRBJ1-4	NA	CASSQDAGTGEKLFF
15	TRBV9	TRBJ2-3	NA	CASSAASDRTDTQYF
18	TRBV7-9	TRBJ2-5	NA	CASSPPPGLAGTQETQYF
15	TRBV7-8	TRBJ1-2	NA	CASSLISPAEYDYTF